Each of the 14 T cell receptor beta chains below was sequenced from the same sample in a study of blood T cell repertoires in COVID-19. The protocol was immunoSEQ multiplex PCR, while the TCRdb copy is restricted to in-frame clones and leaves out a portion. The sample lists 150,000 to 180,000 clones, approximately 92% occurring once. Sequenced input: peripheral blood. The receptor set was obtained from a woman between 40 and 55 years old with acute or convalescent COVID-19.

This rearrangement joins TRBV2 to TRBJ1-1; D unresolved. Trimming pared 2 bases from V and 7 bases from J, leaving 11 bases between. This CDR3 has 13 residues. The germline gives CDR1 SNHLY, CDR2 FYNNEI. Here the CDR3 reads CASSELGAYEAFF. The CDR3 nucleotides are TGTGCCAGCAGTGAACTCGGAGCCTATGAAGCTTTCTTT. The whole variable domain, remainder taken from reference TRBV2 and TRBJ1-1, is EPEVTQTPSHQVTQMGQEVILRCVPISNHLYFYWYRQILGQKVEFLVSFYNNEISEKSEIFDDQFSVERPDGSNFTLKIRSTKLEDSAMYFCASSELGAYEAFFGQGTRLTVV.

The gene calls are TRBV14 and TRBJ2-3; TRBD1 agrees at 8 bases. The CDR3 has 15 amino acids. V shed 5 bases and J 0 bases; nucleotides not matched to a gene: 4. Germline CDR1 and CDR2: SGHDN and FVKESK. The CDR3 bases are TGTGCCAGCAGCAAGGGACAGGCAAGCACAGATACGCAGTATTTT. It yields the protein CASSKGQASTDTQYF.

The chain recombines TRBV7-2 with TRBJ2-1, with D perhaps TRBD2 (7 bases). V was clipped by 5 bases and J by 0 bases, with 20 bases between them. Germline V gene sequence: CDR1 SGHTA, CDR2 FQGNSA. The CDR3 spans 18 residues. CDR3 nucleotides: TGTGCCAGCAGCGGAGGGGGAGGGTCCTTAACCTCCTACAATGAGCAGTTCTTC. It codes for CASSGGGGSLTSYNEQFF.

This sequence joins TRBV30 and TRBJ1-3; D may be TRBD1 (5 bases). V shed 3 bases and J shed 0 bases, with 6 bases lying between them. Germline V lookup: CDR1 GTSNPN, CDR2 SVGIG (reference sequence). The CDR3 extends over 13 amino acids. CDR3 protein: CAWRTASGNTIYF. The CDR3 DNA reads as TGTGCCTGGAGGACAGCCTCTGGAAACACCATATATTTT.

The rearrangement links TRBV2 to TRBJ2-3; possibly TRBD2 for D (6 bases). The CDR3 has 13 amino acids. Germline V gene sequence: CDR1 SNHLY, CDR2 FYNNEI. With 6 bases removed from V and 3 bases from J, the gap between germline ends came to 10 bases. The CDR3 here is CASRRDWTDTQYF. In DNA form, the CDR3 reads TGTGCCAGCAGACGGGACTGGACAGATACGCAGTATTTT. Full variable domain (missing parts from reference TRBV2 and TRBJ2-3): EPEVTQTPSHQVTQMGQEVILRCVPISNHLYFYWYRQILGQKVEFLVSFYNNEISEKSEIFDDQFSVERPDGSNFTLKIRSTKLEDSAMYFCASRRDWTDTQYFGPGTRLTVL.

Only one count was recorded for this clone. The chain employs TRBV11-1 and TRBJ2-7; tentatively, D is TRBD1 (6 bases). In germline, CDR1 is SGHAT, CDR2 FQDESV (reference sequence). V lost 4 bases and J 3 bases, leaving 10 bases between the germline ends. The CDR3 is made up of 13 amino acids. CDR3 DNA: TGTGCCAGCAGCTCGGACAGATTCTACGAGCAGTACTTC. Translation gives CASSSDRFYEQYF.

This chain joins TRBV5-6 and TRBJ2-7; TRBD1 might be the D (6 bases). Germline V CDR1 and CDR2: SGHDT, YYEEEE. V lost 3 bases to trimming and J lost 6 bases, with 7 bases between them. The CDR3 sequence is 11 residues long. CDR3 DNA sequence: TGTGCCAGCAGCTACAGGGTCGAGCAGTACTTC. This codes for CASSYRVEQYF.

The chain uses TRBV7-8 and TRBJ2-2; D is possibly TRBD2 (6 bases). The CDR3 length is 15 residues. CDR1 is SGHVS, CDR2 FQNEAQ, per germline. With 2 bases removed from V and 5 bases from J, the gap between germline ends came to 12 bases. For the CDR3, the DNA is TGTGCCAGCAGCTTAAGGGCCCTAGCGACCGGGGAGCTGTTTTTT. Amino acids: CASSLRALATGELFF.

This clone turned up a few times. The V call is TRBV15, the J call TRBJ1-5; 10 nucleotides align to TRBD1. The J segment lost 9 bases and the V segment lost 4 bases, leaving 15 bases of the junction unmatched. Germline CDR1 and CDR2: LNHNV and YYDKDF (reference sequence). The CDR3 totals 17 residues. CDR3 bases: TGTGCCACCAGCACCCCCGGGACAGGGGCTTTCTTAGGGCCCCAGCATTTT. Translation: CATSTPGTGAFLGPQHF.

The chain has TRBV27 and TRBJ2-1; the D gene is possibly TRBD1 (6 bases). This CDR3 is 14 amino acids long. Germline V CDR1 and CDR2: MNHEY, SMNVEV (reference sequence). The V end lost 8 bases, the J end lost 2 bases, and 13 bases lay between the germline ends. The CDR3 sequence is CASRSDSTYNEQFF. The CDR3, as DNA: TGTGCCAGCCGTTCGGACAGTACCTACAATGAGCAGTTCTTC.

V is TRBV5-4 and J is TRBJ2-3, with 12 nucleotides matching TRBD2. Losses at the gene ends were 4 bases for V and 2 bases for J; bases not matched to a gene: 5. The germline CDR1 and CDR2 sequences are SGHNT and YYREEE (reference sequence). This CDR3 comprises 16 residues. CDR3 protein: CASSLTSGGPTDTQYF. The CDR3 DNA reads as TGTGCCAGCAGCCTGACTAGCGGGGGCCCCACAGATACGCAGTATTTT.

This clone was seen only a few times. The V and J genes are TRBV5-1 and TRBJ2-7; D ambiguous. This CDR3 is built from 13 residues. Trimming removed 2 bases at V and 2 bases at J, with 8 bases between. Germline CDR1 is SGHRS and CDR2 is YFSETQ. The CDR3 is CASSFFRAYEQYF. The CDR3 region has the DNA TGCGCCAGCAGCTTCTTCCGGGCCTACGAGCAGTACTTC.

This chain connects TRBV18 to TRBJ1-5; 7 nucleotides line up with TRBD1. After removal of 3 bases from V and 9 bases from J, the junction contained 11 bases not matched to a gene. The CDR3 loop spans 15 amino acids. Germline V gene data show CDR1 as KGHSH and CDR2 as LQKENI. CDR3 sequence reads: CASSPATGSQGPQHF. In DNA, the CDR3 is TGTGCCAGCTCACCCGCGACAGGGTCCCAAGGGCCCCAGCATTTT.

On this clone: Other nucleotide sequences from this sample produce the same CDR3. The genes are TRBV19 and TRBJ2-1; 9 bases are a match to TRBD2. From germline, CDR1 is LNHDA and CDR2 SQIVND (reference sequence). The V segment lost 2 bases and the J segment 3 bases; nucleotides outside the gene matches: 2. The CDR3 sequence is 15 residues long. The CDR3 bases are TGTGCCAGTAGTATAACAGCGGGGGGCTACAATGAGCAGTTCTTC. Translated, it gives CASSITAGGYNEQFF. Looking up the rest from reference TRBV19 and TRBJ2-1 gives the full variable domain: DGGITQSPKYLFRKEGQNVTLSCEQNLNHDAMYWYRQDPGQGLRLIYYSQIVNDFQKGDIAEGYSVSREKKESFPLTVTSAQKNPTAFYLCASSITAGGYNEQFFGPGTRLTVL.